A selection of T cell receptor beta chains follows, all from one sample in a study of shared clonotypes between healthy human individuals. The table came from immunoSEQ multiplex PCR; TCRdb's copy has only in-frame clones and leaves some out. The table lists fewer than 2.5 million clones, 80% to 95% of them singletons. The sample taken for sequencing was naive CD4+ T cells from PBMCs. These receptors all stem from a man younger than 35 in good health. Some clones in this sample may be carry-over from other donors' samples. CDR3s include the opening cysteine and the closing phenylalanine or tryptophan. D genes are given only for firm matches.

v_gene,d_gene,j_gene,CDR3aa
TRBV29-1,TRBD1,TRBJ2-5,CSIRTGGRETQYF
TRBV10-3,-,TRBJ1-6,CAISETAQPNSPLHF
TRBV6-1,-,TRBJ1-4,CASSESWQGFEKLFF
TRBV29-1,-,TRBJ2-7,CSVQGRLSYEQYF
TRBV5-1,TRBD2,TRBJ2-7,CASSLATPLAGKAYEQYF
TRBV7-3,TRBD1,TRBJ2-1,CASSGDRGPYNEQFF
TRBV19,TRBD1,TRBJ1-2,CASRDGQGGNYGYTF
TRBV11-2,-,TRBJ2-7,CASSPERDVYEQYF
TRBV11-2,-,TRBJ1-2,CASSLGSSRQIYGYTF
TRBV9,TRBD1,TRBJ1-2,CASSLRDSGNYGYTF
TRBV2,-,TRBJ1-1,CASSRDGPEAFF
TRBV29-1,-,TRBJ2-5,CSGRTTLVKETQYF
TRBV29-1,-,TRBJ1-5,CSVGQGNQPQHF
TRBV11-2,-,TRBJ1-1,CASSLRRPEAFF
TRBV28,-,TRBJ1-6,CASSASTSGFWSPLHF
TRBV18,-,TRBJ1-4,CASSPSRDEKLFF
TRBV2,TRBD2,TRBJ2-7,CASSGGGRGPSYEQYF
TRBV7-2,TRBD1,TRBJ2-5,CASSFGTGEETQYF
TRBV28,-,TRBJ1-1,CASSLEARGRLEAFF
TRBV20-1,-,TRBJ2-3,CSAGHTDTQYF
TRBV5-4,TRBD1,TRBJ1-4,CASSSEQGASGILFF
TRBV19,-,TRBJ1-2,CATQGRQAWAYGYTF
TRBV7-9,TRBD2,TRBJ2-5,CASSPAGLAGGFQYF
TRBV29-1,-,TRBJ1-5,CSVGPKVGELGPQHF
TRBV7-6,TRBD2,TRBJ2-1,CASSKSGRAYYNEQFF
TRBV7-9,TRBD1,TRBJ1-1,CANGQGAGTEAFF
TRBV7-2,-,TRBJ2-2,CASSLFGGELFF
TRBV2,-,TRBJ1-2,CASRDAGRPRVGGYTF
TRBV5-1,-,TRBJ1-1,CASSLGGRTNTEAFF
TRBV4-3,-,TRBJ1-2,CASSNGWGIEFGYTF
TRBV5-1,TRBD2,TRBJ2-1,CASSIPGLAGGPSSYNEQFF
TRBV6-1,TRBD1,TRBJ2-7,CASRTGTVKVEQYF
TRBV29-1,TRBD2,TRBJ2-1,CSVRDYSYNEQFF
TRBV5-1,TRBD2,TRBJ2-1,CASSLLAGGPMGNEQFF
TRBV30,-,TRBJ1-1,CAWRLLGLGATEAFF
TRBV4-1,-,TRBJ2-5,CASSQGFRETQYF
TRBV19,-,TRBJ1-3,CASSLIGSTGNTIYF
TRBV4-1,-,TRBJ2-7,CASSQPDRSAYEQYF
TRBV11-2,-,TRBJ2-7,CASSLSASLSSYEQYF
TRBV7-3,-,TRBJ1-1,CASSSDSLNTEAFF
TRBV6-5,-,-,CASSSPRRGAPYEQYF
TRBV5-4,-,TRBJ2-5,CASSAETSETQYF
TRBV7-2,-,TRBJ1-2,CASSVQRTAGFGYTF
TRBV2,TRBD1,TRBJ1-2,CASSGTGGDYYGYTF
TRBV2,-,TRBJ1-1,CASSGEGTTEAFF
TRBV7-6,-,TRBJ2-2,CASISADWVTGELFF
TRBV28,TRBD1,TRBJ2-3,CASRQGSTDTQYF
TRBV27,-,TRBJ2-7,CASSLVPTTFSYEQYF
TRBV2,-,TRBJ2-3,CASRGGEIDTQYF
TRBV28,-,TRBJ1-4,CASSGRDGTNEKLFF
TRBV7-3,-,TRBJ2-1,CASSFPGREQFF
TRBV19,TRBD2,TRBJ2-7,CASSRTEPTSGRFPYEQYF
TRBV19,-,TRBJ1-1,CASYPGRRTNTEAFF
TRBV9,-,TRBJ1-2,CASSVIATNPGRYGYTF
TRBV9,TRBD1,TRBJ2-7,CASSVGTGAYEQYF
TRBV6-5,TRBD1,TRBJ2-4,CASSLRQGNIQYF
TRBV4-3,TRBD1,TRBJ2-3,CASSQGVPGQGKDTQYF
TRBV7-9,TRBD2,TRBJ2-3,CASGSSGKPSTDTQYF